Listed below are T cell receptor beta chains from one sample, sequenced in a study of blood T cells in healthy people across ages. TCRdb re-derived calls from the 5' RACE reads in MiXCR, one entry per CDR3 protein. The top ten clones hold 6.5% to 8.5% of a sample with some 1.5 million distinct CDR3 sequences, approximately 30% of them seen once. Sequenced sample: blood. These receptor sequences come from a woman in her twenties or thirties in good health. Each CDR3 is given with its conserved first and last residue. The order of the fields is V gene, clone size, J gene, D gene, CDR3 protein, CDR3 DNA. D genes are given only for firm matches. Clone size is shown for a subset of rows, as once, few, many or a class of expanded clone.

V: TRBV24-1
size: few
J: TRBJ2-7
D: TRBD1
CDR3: CATSDFSGGTYEQYF
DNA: TGTGCCACCAGTGATTTTTCAGGGGGCACCTACGAGCAGTACTTC

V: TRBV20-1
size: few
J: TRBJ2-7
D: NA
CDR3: CSARAVDGNSYEQYF
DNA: TGCAGTGCTAGAGCGGTGGACGGGAACTCCTACGAGCAGTACTTC

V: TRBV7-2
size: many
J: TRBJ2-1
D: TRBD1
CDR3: CASSLVGTGSYNEQFF
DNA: TGTGCCAGCAGCTTAGTTGGGACAGGGTCCTACAATGAGCAGTTCTTC

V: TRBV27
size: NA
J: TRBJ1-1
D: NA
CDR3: CASSTGSFEAFF
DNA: TGTGCCAGTTCCACAGGGTCCTTCGAAGCTTTCTTT

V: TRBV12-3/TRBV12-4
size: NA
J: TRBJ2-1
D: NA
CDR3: CASSLWGRPNNEQFF
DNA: TGTGCCAGCAGTTTATGGGGGAGGCCCAACAATGAGCAGTTCTTC

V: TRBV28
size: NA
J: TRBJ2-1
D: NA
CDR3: CASSLPTGSSYNEQFF
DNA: TGTGCCAGCAGTTTACCGACAGGAAGCTCCTACAATGAGCAGTTCTTC

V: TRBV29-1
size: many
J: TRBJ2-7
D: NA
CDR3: CSVEKGLGDEQYF
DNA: TGCAGCGTTGAAAAGGGACTCGGGGACGAGCAGTACTTC

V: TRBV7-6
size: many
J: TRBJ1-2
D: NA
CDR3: CASSLRNNYGYTF
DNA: TGTGCCAGCAGCTTAAGAAACAACTATGGCTACACCTTC

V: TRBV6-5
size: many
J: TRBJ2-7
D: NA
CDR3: CATSGLYEQYF
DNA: TGTGCCACCTCAGGTCTCTACGAGCAGTACTTC

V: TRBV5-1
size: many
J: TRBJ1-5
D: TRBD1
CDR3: CASRQGMGNQPQHF
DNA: TGCGCCAGCAGACAGGGGATGGGGAATCAGCCCCAGCATTTT

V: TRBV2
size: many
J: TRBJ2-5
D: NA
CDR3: CASNGEEETQYF
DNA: TGTGCCAGCAATGGGGAGGAGGAGACCCAGTACTTC

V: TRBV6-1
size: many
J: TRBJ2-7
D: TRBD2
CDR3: CASSVAGAVDEQYF
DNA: TGTGCCAGCAGTGTAGCGGGGGCGGTGGACGAGCAGTACTTC

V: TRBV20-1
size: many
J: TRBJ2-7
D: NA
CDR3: CSTTRDFLPYEQYF
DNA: TGCAGTACGACCAGGGACTTCCTTCCATACGAGCAGTACTTC

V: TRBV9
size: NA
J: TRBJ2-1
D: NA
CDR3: CASSEGRYNEQFF
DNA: TGTGCCAGCAGCGAGGGCAGGTACAATGAGCAGTTCTTC

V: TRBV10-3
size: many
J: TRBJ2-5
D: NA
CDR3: CAISEPPGEETQYF
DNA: TGTGCCATCAGTGAGCCCCCGGGGGAAGAGACCCAGTACTTC

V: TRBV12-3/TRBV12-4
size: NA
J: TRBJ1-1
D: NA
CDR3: CASSLGPRLDTEAFF
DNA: TGTGCCAGCAGTTTGGGGCCCCGCCTGGACACTGAAGCTTTCTTT

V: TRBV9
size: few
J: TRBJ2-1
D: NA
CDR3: CASSPGWGYNEQFF
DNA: TGTGCCAGCAGCCCGGGCTGGGGTTACAATGAGCAGTTCTTC

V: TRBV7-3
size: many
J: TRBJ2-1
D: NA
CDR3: CASSLTAGRTPVEQFF
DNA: TGTGCCAGCAGCTTAACAGCAGGCCGAACGCCCGTTGAGCAGTTCTTC

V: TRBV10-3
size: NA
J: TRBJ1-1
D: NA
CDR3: CAIRAADTEAFF
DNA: TGTGCCATCAGAGCAGCCGACACTGAAGCTTTCTTT

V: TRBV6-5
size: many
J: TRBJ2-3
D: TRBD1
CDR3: CASSPPGQGTDTQYF
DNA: TGTGCCAGCAGCCCGCCGGGACAGGGCACAGATACGCAGTATTTT

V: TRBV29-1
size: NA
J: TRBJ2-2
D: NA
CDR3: CSVAGVNTGELFF
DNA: TGCAGCGTTGCAGGGGTGAACACCGGGGAGCTGTTTTTT

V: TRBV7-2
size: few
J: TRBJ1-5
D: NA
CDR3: CASSLDLVGQPQHF
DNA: TGTGCCAGCAGCTTAGATCTGGTCGGTCAGCCCCAGCATTTT

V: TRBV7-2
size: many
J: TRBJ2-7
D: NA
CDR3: CASSLRAGAASYEQYF
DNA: TGTGCCAGCAGCCTAAGGGCGGGGGCAGCCTCCTACGAGCAGTACTTC

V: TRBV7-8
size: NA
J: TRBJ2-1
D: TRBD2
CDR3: CASSPGSGSVSVKFF
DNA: TGTGCCAGCAGCCCCGGTAGCGGGAGCGTTAGTGTTAAGTTCTTC

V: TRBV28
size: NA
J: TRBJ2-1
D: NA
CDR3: CASSRGVSHNEQFF
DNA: TGTGCCAGCAGTAGGGGGGTCTCCCACAATGAGCAGTTCTTC

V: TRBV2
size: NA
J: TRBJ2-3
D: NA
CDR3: CASSPPRYTDTQYF
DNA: TGTGCCAGCAGTCCGCCCCGTTACACAGATACGCAGTATTTT

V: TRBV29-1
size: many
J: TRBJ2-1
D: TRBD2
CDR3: CSVEGLAPSYNEQFF
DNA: TGCAGCGTTGAGGGACTAGCTCCCTCCTACAATGAGCAGTTCTTC

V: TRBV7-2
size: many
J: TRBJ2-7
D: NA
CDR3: CASSFGKGASALYEQYF
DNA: TGTGCCAGCAGCTTTGGGAAAGGGGCGAGTGCGCTATACGAGCAGTACTTC

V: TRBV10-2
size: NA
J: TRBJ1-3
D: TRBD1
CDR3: CASRDRGPGNTIYF
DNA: TGCGCCAGCAGAGACAGGGGGCCTGGAAACACCATATATTTT

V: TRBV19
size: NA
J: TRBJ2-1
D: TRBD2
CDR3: CASSLTSGSYNGQFF
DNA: TGTGCCAGTAGCCTTACTAGCGGATCCTACAATGGGCAGTTCTTC

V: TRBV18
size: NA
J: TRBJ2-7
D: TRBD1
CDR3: CASSHRGRSYEQYF
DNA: TGTGCCAGCTCCCACAGGGGGCGCTCCTACGAGCAGTACTTC

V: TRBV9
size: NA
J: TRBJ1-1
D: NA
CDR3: CASSVEEAGTSEAFF
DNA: TGTGCCAGCAGCGTAGAGGAGGCAGGGACATCTGAAGCTTTCTTT

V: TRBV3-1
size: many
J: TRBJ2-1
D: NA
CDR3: CASRDQDYNEQFF
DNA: TGTGCCAGCAGGGACCAGGACTACAATGAGCAGTTCTTC

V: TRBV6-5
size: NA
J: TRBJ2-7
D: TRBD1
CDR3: CASSYGGTGFWEQYF
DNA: TGTGCCAGCAGTTACGGTGGGACAGGGTTTTGGGAGCAGTACTTC

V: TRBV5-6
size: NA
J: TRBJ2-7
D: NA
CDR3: CASSAGHGVYEQYF
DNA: TGTGCCAGCAGCGCGGGGCATGGGGTCTACGAGCAGTACTTC

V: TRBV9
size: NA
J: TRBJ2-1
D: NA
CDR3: CASSVTLGASEQFF
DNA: TGTGCCAGCTCAGTCACTCTGGGAGCCAGTGAGCAGTTCTTC

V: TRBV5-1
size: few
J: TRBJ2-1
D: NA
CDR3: CASSSTRERYNEQFF
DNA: TGCGCCAGCAGCTCAACCAGGGAGCGCTACAATGAGCAGTTCTTC

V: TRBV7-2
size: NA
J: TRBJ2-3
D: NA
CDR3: CASRLTRDTDTQYF
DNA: TGTGCCAGCAGATTGACTAGAGACACAGATACGCAGTATTTT

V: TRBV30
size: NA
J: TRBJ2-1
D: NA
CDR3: CAWSPDGRGEQFF
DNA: TGTGCCTGGAGTCCCGACGGGCGGGGTGAGCAGTTCTTC

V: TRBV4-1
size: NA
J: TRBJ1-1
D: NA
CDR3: CASSQDQRGGTEAFF
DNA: TGCGCCAGCAGCCAAGATCAGCGAGGGGGCACTGAAGCTTTCTTT

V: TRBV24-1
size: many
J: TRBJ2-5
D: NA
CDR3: CATSDNRPREYF
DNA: TGTGCCACCAGTGATAATCGACCCAGGGAGTACTTC

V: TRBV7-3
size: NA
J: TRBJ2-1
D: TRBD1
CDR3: CASSSRQGGSSEQFF
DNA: TGTGCCAGCAGCTCCAGACAGGGTGGTTCGTCAGAGCAGTTCTTC

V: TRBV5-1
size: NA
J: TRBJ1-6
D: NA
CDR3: CASSLEGSVTGSPLHF
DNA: TGCGCCAGCAGCTTGGAGGGCAGCGTTACAGGTTCACCCCTCCACTTT

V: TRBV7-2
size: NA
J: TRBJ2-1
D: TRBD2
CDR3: CASRPGGRALEQFF
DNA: TGTGCCAGCAGACCCGGCGGGAGGGCCCTTGAGCAGTTCTTC

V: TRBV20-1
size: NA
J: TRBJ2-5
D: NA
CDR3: CSARPPPDQETQYF
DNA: TGCAGTGCTCGTCCCCCGCCAGACCAAGAGACCCAGTACTTC

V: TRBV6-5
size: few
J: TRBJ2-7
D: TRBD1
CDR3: CASSYGTGTEQYF
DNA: TGTGCCAGCAGTTACGGGACAGGGACCGAGCAGTACTTC

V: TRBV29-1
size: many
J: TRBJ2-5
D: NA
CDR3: CSGDLAQETQYF
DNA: TGCAGCGGTGACCTAGCCCAAGAGACCCAGTACTTC